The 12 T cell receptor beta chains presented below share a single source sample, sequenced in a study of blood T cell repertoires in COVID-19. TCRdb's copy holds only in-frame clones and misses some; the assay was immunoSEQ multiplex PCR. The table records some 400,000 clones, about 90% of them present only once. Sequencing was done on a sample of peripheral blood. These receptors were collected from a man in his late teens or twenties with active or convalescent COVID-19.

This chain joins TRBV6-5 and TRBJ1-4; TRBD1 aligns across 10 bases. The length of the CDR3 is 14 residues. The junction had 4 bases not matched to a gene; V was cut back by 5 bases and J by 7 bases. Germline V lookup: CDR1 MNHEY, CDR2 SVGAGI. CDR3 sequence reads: CASSPDRGIEKLFF. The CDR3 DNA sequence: TGTGCCAGCAGTCCGGACAGGGGGATTGAAAAACTGTTTTTT.

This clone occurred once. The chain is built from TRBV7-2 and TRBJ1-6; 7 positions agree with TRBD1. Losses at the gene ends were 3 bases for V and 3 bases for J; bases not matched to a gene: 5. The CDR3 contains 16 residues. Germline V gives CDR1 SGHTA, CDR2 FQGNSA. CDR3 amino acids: CASSFRDSLYNSPLHF. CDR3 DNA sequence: TGTGCCAGCAGCTTTCGGGACAGCCTCTATAATTCACCCCTCCACTTT. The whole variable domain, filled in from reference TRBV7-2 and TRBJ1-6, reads GAGVSQSPSNKVTEKGKDVELRCDPISGHTALYWYRQSLGQGLEFLIYFQGNSAPDKSGLPSDRFSAERTGGSVSTLTIQRTQQEDSAVYLCASSFRDSLYNSPLHFGNGTRLTVT.

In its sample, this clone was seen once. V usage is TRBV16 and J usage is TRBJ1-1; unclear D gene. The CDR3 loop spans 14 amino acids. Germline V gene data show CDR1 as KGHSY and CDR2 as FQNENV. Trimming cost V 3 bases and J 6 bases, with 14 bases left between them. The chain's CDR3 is CASSHWPGLAEAFF. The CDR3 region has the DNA TGTGCCAGCAGCCATTGGCCGGGGTTGGCTGAAGCTTTCTTT.

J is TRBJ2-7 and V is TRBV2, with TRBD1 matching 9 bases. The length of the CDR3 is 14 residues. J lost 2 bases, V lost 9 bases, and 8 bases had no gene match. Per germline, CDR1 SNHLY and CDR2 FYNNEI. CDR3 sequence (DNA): TGTGCCAGTCGCCGGACAGGGGTTACCTACGAGCAGTACTTC. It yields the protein CASRRTGVTYEQYF.

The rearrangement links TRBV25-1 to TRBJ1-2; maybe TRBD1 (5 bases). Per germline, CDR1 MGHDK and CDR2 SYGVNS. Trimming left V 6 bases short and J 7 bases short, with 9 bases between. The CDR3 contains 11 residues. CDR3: CASSPGIGYTF. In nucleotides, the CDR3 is TGTGCCAGCAGCCCAGGGATTGGCTACACCTTC.

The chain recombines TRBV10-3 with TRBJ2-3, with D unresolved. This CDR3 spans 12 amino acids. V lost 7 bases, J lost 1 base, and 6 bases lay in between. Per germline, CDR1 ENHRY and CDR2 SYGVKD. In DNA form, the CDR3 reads TGTGCCATCAATCCAGGCACAGATACGCAGTATTTT. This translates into CAINPGTDTQYF.

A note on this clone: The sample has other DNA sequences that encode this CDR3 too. The CDR3 sequence: CASSLNYGYTF. The CDR3 region has the DNA TGTGCCAGCAGTCTAAACTATGGCTACACCTTC. This chain uses TRBV28 with TRBJ1-2; D gene ambiguous. The V gene lost 5 bases and the J gene lost 2 bases, with 3 bases spanning the gap. The CDR3 loop spans 11 amino acids. Germline V gene lookup returns CDR1 MDHEN and CDR2 SYDVKM.

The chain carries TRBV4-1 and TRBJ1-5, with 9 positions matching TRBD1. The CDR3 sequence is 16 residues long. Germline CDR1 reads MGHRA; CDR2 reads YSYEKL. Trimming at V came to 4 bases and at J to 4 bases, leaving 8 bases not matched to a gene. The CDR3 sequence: CASSRDGQGSNQPQHF. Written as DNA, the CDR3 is TGCGCCAGCAGCCGAGACGGACAGGGGTCGAATCAGCCCCAGCATTTT.

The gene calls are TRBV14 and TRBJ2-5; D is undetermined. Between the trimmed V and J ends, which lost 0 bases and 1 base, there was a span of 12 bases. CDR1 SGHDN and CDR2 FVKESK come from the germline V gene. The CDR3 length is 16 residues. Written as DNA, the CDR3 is TGTGCCAGCAGCCAAGAAAAGACCCGGAGCCAAGAGACCCAGTACTTC. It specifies CASSQEKTRSQETQYF.

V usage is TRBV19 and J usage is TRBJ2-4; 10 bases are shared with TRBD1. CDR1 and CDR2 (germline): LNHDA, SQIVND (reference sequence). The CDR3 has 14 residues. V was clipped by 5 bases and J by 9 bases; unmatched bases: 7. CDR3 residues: CASSWGTGVAIQYF. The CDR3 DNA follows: TGTGCCAGTAGTTGGGGGACAGGGGTCGCCATTCAGTACTTC.

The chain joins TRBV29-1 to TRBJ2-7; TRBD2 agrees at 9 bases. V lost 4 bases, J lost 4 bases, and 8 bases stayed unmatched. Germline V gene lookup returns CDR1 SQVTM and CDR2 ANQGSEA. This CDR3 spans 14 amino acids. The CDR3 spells CSVGDSGRRYEQYF. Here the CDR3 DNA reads TGCAGCGTTGGAGATAGCGGGAGAAGGTACGAGCAGTACTTC.

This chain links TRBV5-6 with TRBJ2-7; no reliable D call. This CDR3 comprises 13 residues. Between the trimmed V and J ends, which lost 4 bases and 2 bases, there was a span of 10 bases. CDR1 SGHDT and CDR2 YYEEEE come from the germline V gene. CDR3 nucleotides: TGTGCCAGCAGCCTTTTTCGGGCCTACGAGCAGTACTTC. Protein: CASSLFRAYEQYF.